The sequence of this T cell receptor beta chain was determined in a study of response to subunit inactivated influenza vaccine. V lost 2 bases and J lost 8; bases outside the gene matches: 13. The CDR3 sequence is 17 residues long. The germline CDR1 and CDR2 sequences are MNHEY and SVGEGT. TCRdb independently ran MiXCR on the RT-PCR reads; one entry per CDR3 protein. The sample includes around 180,000 distinct CDR3 sequences, around 8.8% of them seen just once. Sequences were derived from non-naive T cells sorted from PBMCs, sampled on the day of vaccination. This receptor was taken from a man aged 45-65 years who received an inactivated influenza vaccine. The genes are TRBV6-2 or TRBV6-3 and TRBJ2-1; 9 bases align to TRBD2. The CDR3 coding sequence is TGTGCCAGCAGTTACACCCGGGGGCGGGAGGGCCTCGATGAGCAGTTCTTC. Translated, it gives CASSYTRGREGLDEQFF.